These 30 T cell receptor beta chains were sequenced from one sample in a study of response to subunit inactivated influenza vaccine. TCRdb redid the calling of the RT-PCR reads with MiXCR, one entry per CDR3 protein. The top ten hold about 9.4% of the sample, which has fewer than 350,000 distinct CDR3 sequences, 20% to 25% seen once. The source was PBMCs from blood, collected 21 months after vaccination. These TCRs come from a man between 45 and 75 years old who received an inactivated influenza vaccine.

The chain uses TRBV24-1 and TRBJ2-1, with 9 bases fitting TRBD2. The CDR3 extends over 19 amino acids. V shed 4 bases and J 0 bases; nucleotides not matched to a gene: 12. Germline CDR1 reads KGHDR; CDR2 reads SFDVKD. The CDR3 protein is CATSDASTLAGGSYNEQFF. The CDR3 coding sequence is TGTGCCACCAGTGACGCCTCAACACTAGCGGGCGGCTCCTACAATGAGCAGTTCTTC.

This clonotype has at least ten counts. The V gene is TRBV6-1, the J gene TRBJ1-5; D uncertain. Between the trimmed V and J ends, which lost 6 bases and 7 bases, there was a span of 16 bases. This CDR3 is 14 amino acids long. Germline-derived CDR1 and CDR2 are MNHNS and SASEGT. The CDR3 DNA sequence: TGTGCCAGCAGCGTACCAGGAATGGGCCAGCCCCAGCATTTT. Encoded protein: CASSVPGMGQPQHF.

The chain combines TRBV20-1 with TRBJ1-6; unclear D gene. CDR1 is DFQATT, CDR2 SNEGSKA, per germline (reference sequence). The germline V and J ends were trimmed by 1 base and 0 bases, with 7 bases remaining between them. The CDR3 covers 15 residues. This chain's CDR3 is CSARAGPSYNSPLHF. Here the CDR3 DNA reads TGCAGTGCTAGAGCTGGGCCCTCCTATAATTCACCCCTCCACTTT.

This clonotype has just one count. The rearrangement joins TRBV9 to TRBJ2-2; D not resolved. Trimming removed 3 bases from V and 1 base from J, with 10 bases in between. Germline CDR1 SGDLS, CDR2 YYNGEE. The CDR3 contains 15 residues. CDR3 bases: TGTGCCAGCAGCGGCCTCCAGGAGAACACCGGGGAGCTGTTTTTT. Protein: CASSGLQENTGELFF. The whole variable domain, remainder taken from reference TRBV9 and TRBJ2-2, is DSGVTQTPKHLITATGQRVTLRCSPRSGDLSVYWYQQSLDQGLQFLIQYYNGEERAKGNILERFSAQQFPDLHSELNLSSLELGDSALYFCASSGLQENTGELFFGEGSRLTVL.

This clonotype has just a few counts. The genes are TRBV30 and TRBJ2-1, with 8 positions matching TRBD2. Trimming cost V 8 bases and J 3 bases; bases outside gene matches: 6. There are 13 residues in the CDR3. The germline V gene encodes CDR1 GTSNPN and CDR2 SVGIG (reference sequence). In DNA form, the CDR3 reads TGTGCCAGTAGCGGGACTCGCTACAATGAGCAGTTCTTC. This encodes CASSGTRYNEQFF.

This sequence joins TRBV12-3 or TRBV12-4 and TRBJ2-1, with 10 positions matching TRBD1. J lost 7 bases, V lost 6 bases, and 6 bases had no gene match. The CDR3 totals 14 residues. Here the CDR3 reads CASRPGQGWNEQFF. CDR3 sequence (DNA): TGTGCCAGCAGGCCGGGACAGGGGTGGAATGAGCAGTTCTTC.

The CDR3 bases are TGCGCCAGCAGCCGACCAGTCCTGTACACCGGGGAGCTGTTTTTT. Its translation is CASSRPVLYTGELFF. J is TRBJ2-2 and V is TRBV4-3; no firm D call. Trimming shortened V by 4 bases and J by 3 bases, and 12 bases separated the two germline ends. Germline V gives CDR1 LGHNA, CDR2 YSLEER. The CDR3 spans 15 residues.

As for this clonotype: Without the conserved terminal phenylalanine or tryptophan, this CDR3 likely stems from a read error. This chain links TRBV9 with TRBJ2-7; D gene ambiguous. The CDR3 sequence is 12 residues long. Germline CDR1 reads SGDLS; CDR2 reads YYNGEE. The V gene lost 3 bases and the J gene lost 7 bases, with 11 bases spanning the gap. DNA of the CDR3: TGTGCCAGCAGCGCTCACGTTGGGGAGCAGTACTCC. The encoded protein is CASSAHVGEQYS.

This rearrangement joins TRBV18 to TRBJ2-1; 7 bases line up with TRBD1. In germline, CDR1 is KGHSH, CDR2 LQKENI. The CDR3 has 15 amino acids. The V and J ends lost 2 bases and 8 bases, in that order; junction bases with no gene match: 9. Here the CDR3 DNA reads TGTGCCAGCTCACCAACCCAACAGGGGCCCCATGAGCAGTTCTTC. It yields the protein CASSPTQQGPHEQFF.

This rearrangement joins TRBV5-5 to TRBJ2-2; D ambiguous. The V and J ends lost 2 bases and 2 bases respectively, with 7 bases between them. Germline CDR1 reads SGHKS; CDR2 reads YYEKEE (reference sequence). The CDR3 spans 14 residues. The CDR3, as DNA: TGTGCCAGCAGCTTCGTAGCAAACACCGGGGAGCTGTTTTTT. Amino acids: CASSFVANTGELFF. Filled out from reference TRBV5-5 and TRBJ2-2, the complete variable domain reads DAGVTQSPTHLIKTRGQQVTLRCSPISGHKSVSWYQQVLGQGPQFIFQYYEKEERGRGNFPDRFSARQFPNYSSELNVNALLLGDSALYLCASSFVANTGELFFGEGSRLTVL.

This clonotype has ten or more counts. The chain joins TRBV12-3 or TRBV12-4 to TRBJ1-5, with a possible D match to TRBD1 (5 bases). This CDR3 region has 17 residues. Trimming left V 2 bases short and J 0 bases short, with 14 bases between. The DNA of the CDR3 is TGTGCCAGCAGTTTACGAAGGGGTGTCGATAGCAATCAGCCCCAGCATTTT. As protein: CASSLRRGVDSNQPQHF.

The chain links TRBV6-1 to TRBJ2-3; perhaps TRBD2 as D (5 bases). V was pared by 4 bases and J by 4 bases, with 15 bases between. The CDR3 contains 15 residues. Germline assignment: CDR1 MNHNS and CDR2 SASEGT. CDR3 residues: CASSARWELPDTQYF. In DNA form, the CDR3 reads TGTGCCAGCAGTGCAAGATGGGAGCTCCCAGATACGCAGTATTTT.

This clonotype occurred a few times. The V gene is TRBV28, the J gene TRBJ1-6, with 8 bases aligning to TRBD1. The junction had 6 bases not matched to a gene; V was cut back by 5 bases and J by 9 bases. Germline CDR1 is MDHEN and CDR2 is SYDVKM. CDR3 length equals 14 residues. Here the CDR3 reads CASSPTGAFSPLHF. The CDR3 DNA is TGTGCCAGCAGTCCGACAGGGGCTTTTTCACCCCTCCACTTT. Together with reference TRBV28 and TRBJ1-6, the CDR3 gives the full variable domain: DVKVTQSSRYLVKRTGEKVFLECVQDMDHENMFWYRQDPGLGLRLIYFSYDVKMKEKGDIPEGYSVSREKKERFSLILESASTNQTSMYLCASSPTGAFSPLHFGNGTRLTVT.

This clonotype was observed a few times. The CDR3 DNA reads as TGTGCCAGCCAGGCAGGGGGGACAGATACGCAGTATTTT. Protein: CASQAGGTDTQYF. The chain is built from TRBV6-1 and TRBJ2-3; D perhaps matches TRBD1 (7 bases). V lost 8 bases to trimming and J lost 3 bases, with 12 bases between them. This CDR3 region has 13 residues. The germline V gene encodes CDR1 MNHNS and CDR2 SASEGT.

This chain links TRBV6-5 with TRBJ1-2; D may be TRBD1 (5 bases). Trimming took off 2 bases at V and 2 bases at J, with 9 bases between the two ends. Germline values: CDR1 MNHEY, CDR2 SVGAGI. The CDR3 loop spans 14 amino acids. The CDR3 DNA is TGTGCCAGCAGTTACCGAGGGGAGAACTATGGCTACACCTTC. Translation: CASSYRGENYGYTF.

There are many counts of this clonotype. The genes are TRBV20-1 and TRBJ1-4, with 8 bases identical to TRBD1. Per germline, CDR1 DFQATT and CDR2 SNEGSKA (reference sequence). With 6 bases clipped from V and 3 bases from J, the junction kept 15 bases outside the gene matches. The CDR3 sequence is 17 residues long. This CDR3 is CSAPMGRGRLSNEKLFF. The CDR3 DNA reads as TGCAGTGCACCGATGGGCAGGGGGCGTTTGTCTAATGAAAAACTGTTTTTT.

The sample holds a few counts of this clonotype. The chain recombines TRBV10-3 with TRBJ2-7, with 10 nucleotides matching TRBD2. The CDR3 covers 13 residues. Per the germline V gene, CDR1 is ENHRY and CDR2 is SYGVKD. The junction had 1 base not matched to a gene; V was cut back by 4 bases and J by 4 bases. CDR3 in amino acids: CAISGTSGYEQYF. CDR3 DNA sequence: TGTGCCATCAGTGGGACTAGCGGATACGAGCAGTACTTC.

This chain uses TRBV29-1 with TRBJ2-3; 8 nucleotides line up with TRBD1. The V gene end was trimmed by 3 bases and the J gene end by 2 bases; junction bases not matched to a gene: 4. This CDR3 region has 14 residues. Per the germline V gene, CDR1 is SQVTM and CDR2 is ANQGSEA. The CDR3 here is CSVEEGQATDTQYF. As DNA, the CDR3 is TGCAGCGTTGAGGAGGGACAGGCCACAGATACGCAGTATTTT.

This rearrangement joins TRBV5-4 to TRBJ2-3, with D possibly being TRBD2 (5 bases). CDR1 is SGHNT and CDR2 is YYREEE in the germline V gene (reference sequence). Trimming stripped 2 bases from V and 4 bases from J, with 14 bases between. The CDR3 has 15 residues. Written as DNA, the CDR3 is TGTGCCAGCAGCTTCCAGGTCGGGGATCCAGATACGCAGTATTTT. Protein: CASSFQVGDPDTQYF.

The rearrangement links TRBV18 to TRBJ1-5; D may be TRBD1 (6 bases). This CDR3 has 14 amino acids. Germline V CDR1 and CDR2: KGHSH, LQKENI. Deletions cut 1 base from V and 4 bases from J, with 8 bases between. CDR3 sequence (DNA): TGTGCCAGCTCACCACTTCAGGGGAATCAGCCCCAGCATTTT. Residues: CASSPLQGNQPQHF.

This clonotype was recorded once. The chain joins TRBV9 to TRBJ2-1; the match to TRBD2 covers 8 bases. CDR3 size: 16 residues. Germline CDR1 is SGDLS and CDR2 is YYNGEE. V was pared by 3 bases and J by 9 bases, with 14 bases of the junction left unmatched. CDR3 in amino acids: CASSEEVAGRWSEQFF. The CDR3 region has the DNA TGTGCCAGCAGCGAAGAAGTAGCGGGAAGGTGGAGTGAGCAGTTCTTC.

This clonotype has only a few counts. V is TRBV4-1 and J is TRBJ2-1; TRBD2 agrees at 16 bases. Germline CDR1 is MGHRA and CDR2 is YSYEKL. This CDR3 is 19 amino acids long. The trim removed 2 bases at V and 6 bases at J, leaving 10 bases unmatched. CDR3 nucleotide sequence: TGCGCCAGCAGCCAATTCCCCCAGGGACTAGCGGGGGGGCGCAATGAGCAGTTCTTC. Residues: CASSQFPQGLAGGRNEQFF.

V and J are TRBV7-2 and TRBJ2-1; perhaps D is TRBD1 or TRBD2 (6 bases each). The V gene's germline CDR1 is SGHTA and CDR2 FQGNSA. The V end was cut by 5 bases, the J end by 1 base, with 9 bases between. CDR3 length equals 14 residues. The CDR3 DNA sequence: TGTGCCAGCAGCCGGGGGCTGTCCTACAATGAGCAGTTCTTC. Translated, it gives CASSRGLSYNEQFF. Supplemented by reference TRBV7-2 and TRBJ2-1, the full variable domain reads GAGVSQSPSNKVTEKGKDVELRCDPISGHTALYWYRQSLGQGLEFLIYFQGNSAPDKSGLPSDRFSAERTGGSVSTLTIQRTQQEDSAVYLCASSRGLSYNEQFFGPGTRLTVL.

The V gene is TRBV10-3, the J gene TRBJ2-3, with 7 nucleotides matching TRBD2. Germline V gives CDR1 ENHRY, CDR2 SYGVKD. Trimming cost V 2 bases and J 3 bases; bases outside gene matches: 8. The CDR3 runs 16 residues. This chain's CDR3 is CAISEGWRESTDTQYF. The CDR3 nucleotides read TGTGCCATCAGTGAGGGGTGGCGGGAGAGTACAGATACGCAGTATTTT.

This clonotype came up many times. The CDR3 here is CAISENRGDIMNTEAFF. CDR3 DNA sequence: TGTGCCATCAGTGAAAATAGGGGAGATATTATGAACACTGAAGCTTTCTTT. The gene calls are TRBV10-3 and TRBJ1-1; a possible D gene is TRBD1 (5 bases). V lost 3 bases, J lost 0 bases, and 17 bases lay in between. Germline V CDR1 and CDR2: ENHRY, SYGVKD. The CDR3 loop spans 17 amino acids.

There are many counts of this clonotype. CDR3: CASLDPAGRSGNTIYF. CDR3 nucleotide sequence: TGTGCCAGCCTGGACCCCGCAGGTCGCTCTGGAAACACCATATATTTT. V usage is TRBV25-1 and J usage is TRBJ1-3; D is ambiguous. The CDR3 loop spans 16 amino acids. Germline CDR1 and CDR2: MGHDK and SYGVNS. Trimming removed 8 bases from V and 0 bases from J, with 17 bases in between.

V is TRBV30 and J is TRBJ1-2; D is ambiguous. CDR3 length: 12 amino acids. Trimming pared 6 bases from V and 4 bases from J, leaving 12 bases between. The germline gives CDR1 GTSNPN, CDR2 SVGIG (reference sequence). Here the CDR3 reads CACRRTLYGYTF. The CDR3 nucleotides read TGTGCCTGTCGCAGGACCCTCTATGGCTACACCTTC.

This clonotype was picked up a small number of times. V is TRBV7-2 and J is TRBJ1-6; D gene uncertain. Per germline, CDR1 SGHTA and CDR2 FQGNSA. Trimming took off 5 bases at V and 0 bases at J, with 11 bases between the two ends. The CDR3 loop spans 16 amino acids. The CDR3 nucleotides are TGTGCCAGCAGCCAAAGATTCAGCTCCTATAATTCACCCCTCCACTTT. Its protein is CASSQRFSSYNSPLHF.

V is TRBV7-8 and J is TRBJ1-1; the match to TRBD1 covers 12 bases. After removal of 2 bases from V and 1 base from J, the junction contained 2 bases not matched to a gene. Germline CDR1 and CDR2: SGHVS and FQNEAQ. The CDR3 runs 16 residues. The CDR3 DNA sequence: TGTGCCAGCAGCTTAAGGGACAGGGGGCAGAACACTGAAGCTTTCTTT. Encoded protein: CASSLRDRGQNTEAFF.

This clonotype appeared a single time. The genes are TRBV20-1 and TRBJ1-1; D gene ambiguous. Germline V gives CDR1 DFQATT, CDR2 SNEGSKA (reference sequence). This CDR3 comprises 14 residues. Trimming shortened V by 0 bases and J by 0 bases, and 8 bases separated the two germline ends. The CDR3: CSAREVGLNTEAFF. CDR3 coding DNA: TGCAGTGCTAGAGAGGTAGGGCTGAACACTGAAGCTTTCTTT.